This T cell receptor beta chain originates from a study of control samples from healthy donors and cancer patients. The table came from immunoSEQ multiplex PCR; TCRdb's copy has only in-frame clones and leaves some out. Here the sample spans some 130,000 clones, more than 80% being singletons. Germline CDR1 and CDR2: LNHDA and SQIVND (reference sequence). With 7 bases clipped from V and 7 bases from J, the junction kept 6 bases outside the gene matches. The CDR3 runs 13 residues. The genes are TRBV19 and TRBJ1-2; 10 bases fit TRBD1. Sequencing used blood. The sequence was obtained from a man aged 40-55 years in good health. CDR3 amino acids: CASNPGTGVGYTF. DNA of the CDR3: TGTGCCAGTAATCCCGGGACAGGGGTTGGCTACACCTTC.